The table lists the clone carrying this T cell receptor (beta chain) with many counts. At one end the junction does not follow the germline gene, possibly because of a read error. Germline CDR1 reads MNHNY; CDR2 reads SVGAGI (reference sequence). CDR3 length: 14 amino acids. This entry is derived from a study of T cells in Graves' hyperthyroidism and ophthalmopathy. Diagnoses rested on clinical symptoms, serum thyroxine and TRAb, thyroid ultrasound and orbital computed tomography. The TCR beta CDR3 regions underwent amplification using RNA transcripts as the source. Primed by the HTBI set, a first-round RT-PCR was run on the TCR CDR3. TCRdb re-called the multiplex PCR reads with MiXCR, one entry per CDR3 protein. The data hold some 200,000 distinct CDR3 sequences, with about a sixth observed a single time.

The TCR sequence derives from a woman in her forties or fifties with Graves' hyperthyroidism. The V gene is TRBV6-6, the J gene TRBJ2-7; tentatively, D is TRBD1 (6 bases). Sequenced sample: blood. The CDR3 DNA follows: TGTGCCAGCAGTTACCTGGACAGAGCCTACGAGCAGTGCTTC. Protein sequence: CASSYLDRAYEQCF.